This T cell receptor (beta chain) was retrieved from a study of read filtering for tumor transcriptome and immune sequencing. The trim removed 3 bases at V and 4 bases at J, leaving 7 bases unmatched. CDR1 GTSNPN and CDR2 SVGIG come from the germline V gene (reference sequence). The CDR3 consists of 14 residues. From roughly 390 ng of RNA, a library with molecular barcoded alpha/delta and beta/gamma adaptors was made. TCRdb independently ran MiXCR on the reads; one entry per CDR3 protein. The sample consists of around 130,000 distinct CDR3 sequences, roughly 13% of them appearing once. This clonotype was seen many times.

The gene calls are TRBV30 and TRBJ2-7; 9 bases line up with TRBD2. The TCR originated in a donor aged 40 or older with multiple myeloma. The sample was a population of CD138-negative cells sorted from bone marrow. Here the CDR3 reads CAWRGSGSAYEQYF. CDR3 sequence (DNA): TGTGCCTGGAGAGGTAGCGGGAGTGCTTACGAGCAGTACTTC.